This entry concerns a single TCR beta chain. The antigen is unknown. The CDR3 is 15 amino acids. CDR1 and CDR2 (germline): MNHEY, SVGAGI. Trimming stripped 11 bases from V and 0 bases from J, with 17 bases between. The data are from a study of blood T cells in healthy people across ages. Regarding the study as a whole: Unsorted PBMCs prevented conclusive naive versus antigen-experienced comparison. Expanded clonotype shifts may have been confounded, as the donors had an unknown CMV status. Observed TCR beta diversity per million T cells went down as age went up. This fall followed a roughly linear course with age.

A sample-barcoded 5' primer and a J-beta primer mix were used in a second PCR of about 7 to 12 cycles. Each cDNA molecule was tagged by a template-switch adaptor with 12 random nucleotides. TCRdb passed the 5' RACE reads through MiXCR, listing each CDR3 protein once. The sample has some 1.4 million distinct CDR3 sequences; approximately 40% are singletons. The receptor's source is a woman between 18 and 30 years old in good health. This rearrangement joins TRBV6-5 to TRBJ1-5, with D possibly matching TRBD1 (5 bases). The sequenced material came from blood. The CDR3 is CADVAREYSNQPQHF. The CDR3 bases are TGTGCCGATGTGGCCAGGGAGTATAGCAATCAGCCCCAGCATTTT.